The 24 T cell receptor beta chains reported below all come from one sample, sequenced in a study of low-dose radiotherapy and immunotherapy resistance in tumors. Both TCRalpha and TCRbeta chains were reverse transcribed with V-gene-specific primers. Using a constant-region primer together with a V-primer adapter, TCRs were subjected to about 20 PCR cycles of amplification. In TCRdb, the reads were re-called with MiXCR into one record per CDR3 protein. The sample holds under 15,000 distinct CDR3 sequences, approximately 80% seen once. All receptors come from a human donor with advanced metastatic prostate, ovarian, gallbladder or colorectal cancer (not recorded which). This table probably holds off-target reads from a library built for another chain.

The chain combines TRBV11-1 with TRBJ2-1, with 7 bases matching TRBD2. The CDR3 consists of 16 residues. The germline CDR1 and CDR2 sequences are SGHAT and FQDESV (reference sequence). V shed 3 bases, J shed 6 bases, and the junction held 11 bases outside the gene matches. The CDR3 DNA reads as TGTGCCAGCAGCTTGGTCTCCTACGGGACTACCAATGAGCAGTTCTTC. Translating it yields CASSLVSYGTTNEQFF.

This clonotype turned up a few times. The chain couples TRBV4-1 to TRBJ2-7, with 7 bases matching TRBD1. Germline CDR1 and CDR2: MGHRA and YSYEKL. The V segment lost 2 bases and the J segment 3 bases; nucleotides outside the gene matches: 16. This CDR3 is 18 amino acids long. CDR3 nucleotides: TGCGCCAGCAGCCAAATCCAAGCGAGGACAGGCCTTAACTACGAGCAGTACTTC. Encoded protein: CASSQIQARTGLNYEQYF.

The chain recombines TRBV18 with TRBJ2-1; TRBD2 aligns across 15 bases. CDR1 is KGHSH and CDR2 is LQKENI in the germline V gene. There are 16 residues in the CDR3. Trimming removed 3 bases from V and 7 bases from J; junction bases left unmatched: 4. CDR3 coding DNA: TGTGCCAGCTCACCCGATGGACTAGCGGGGGGGAATGAGCAGTTCTTC. Residues: CASSPDGLAGGNEQFF.

This clonotype appeared a few times. The chain carries TRBV18 and TRBJ2-7; no reliable D call. Germline lookup yields CDR1 KGHSH and CDR2 LQKENI. Trimming took 6 bases from V and 6 from J, leaving 21 bases between them. CDR3 length: 15 residues. CDR3 residues: CASSLFEDTSGEQYF. In DNA form, the CDR3 reads TGTGCCAGCTCCCTTTTTGAAGACACTTCAGGCGAGCAGTACTTC. Combining the CDR3 with reference TRBV18 and TRBJ2-7 gives the whole variable domain NAGVMQNPRHLVRRRGQEARLRCSPMKGHSHVYWYRQLPEEGLKFMVYLQKENIIDESGMPKERFSAEFPKEGPSILRIQQVVRGDSAAYFCASSLFEDTSGEQYFGPGTRLTVT.

The rearrangement joins TRBV4-1 to TRBJ2-7; the match to TRBD1 covers 10 bases. Germline-derived CDR1 and CDR2 are MGHRA and YSYEKL. The V segment lost 4 bases and the J segment 2 bases; nucleotides outside the gene matches: 5. There are 15 residues in the CDR3. CDR3 sequence (DNA): TGCGCCAGCAGCCGAGGACAGGGGGAAGCCTACGAGCAGTACTTC. As protein: CASSRGQGEAYEQYF.

This chain links TRBV6-6 with TRBJ1-1, with a weak D call TRBD1 (6 bases). In germline, CDR1 is MNHNY, CDR2 SVGAGI (reference sequence). V was cut by 8 bases and J by 4 bases, with 14 bases left in between. CDR3 length equals 13 residues. CDR3 loop: CASLRGQSTEAFF. CDR3 sequence (DNA): TGTGCCAGCTTAAGAGGACAGAGCACTGAAGCTTTCTTT.

The genes are TRBV7-2 and TRBJ2-7; 11 nucleotides match TRBD1. Germline loops: CDR1 SGHTA, CDR2 FQGNSA. The ends lost 5 bases at V and 7 bases at J; junction bases unmatched: 4. The CDR3 contains 13 residues. CDR3 sequence reads: CASSRDRGREQYF. Written as DNA, the CDR3 is TGTGCCAGCAGCCGGGACAGGGGGAGAGAGCAGTACTTC.

This rearrangement joins TRBV11-2 to TRBJ2-1; a possible D gene is TRBD1 (5 bases). The CDR3 is 15 residues long. With 6 bases removed from V and 7 bases from J, the gap between germline ends came to 19 bases. CDR1 SGHAT and CDR2 FQNNGV come from the germline V gene. CDR3 amino acids: CASSPLSRAGNEQFF. The CDR3 region has the DNA TGTGCCAGCAGTCCGCTCTCCAGGGCAGGGAATGAGCAGTTCTTC.

This clonotype was counted only a few times. V usage is TRBV7-6 and J usage is TRBJ2-1, with D unclear. Per the germline V gene, CDR1 is SGHVS and CDR2 is FNYEAQ. The CDR3 contains 13 residues. Trimming left V 0 bases short and J 3 bases short, with 3 bases between. CDR3: CASSLADYNEQFF. The CDR3 region has the DNA TGTGCCAGCAGCTTAGCCGACTACAATGAGCAGTTCTTC.

V is TRBV5-4 and J is TRBJ1-1, with TRBD1 as a possible D gene (5 bases). This CDR3 has 14 residues. The V gene lost 3 bases and the J gene lost 4 bases, with 13 bases spanning the gap. From germline, CDR1 is SGHNT and CDR2 YYREEE (reference sequence). Here the CDR3 reads CASSWETEATEAFF. In DNA, the CDR3 is TGTGCCAGCAGCTGGGAGACAGAAGCCACTGAAGCTTTCTTT.

The rearrangement joins TRBV6-2 or TRBV6-3 to TRBJ1-5, with no clear D. The CDR3 consists of 14 residues. CDR1 and CDR2 (germline): MNHEY, SVGEGT. The V gene lost 2 bases and the J gene lost 4 bases, with 9 bases spanning the gap. The CDR3 sequence is CASSYAPGNQPQHF. CDR3 DNA: TGTGCCAGCAGTTACGCCCCGGGAAATCAGCCCCAGCATTTT.

The rearrangement links TRBV27 to TRBJ2-7, with D possibly TRBD1 on 5 matching bases. The CDR3 has 16 amino acids. V was shortened by 2 bases and J by 5 bases, with 19 bases between the two germline ends. From germline, CDR1 is MNHEY and CDR2 SMNVEV (reference sequence). The CDR3, as DNA: TGTGCCAGCAGTTTAAGGTCGCCAGGGCTTAAAAACGAGCAGTACTTC. Its translation is CASSLRSPGLKNEQYF.

This clonotype was counted only a few times. CDR3 sequence (DNA): TGCAGCGTTGGCGCTAGCGGGAGCACAGATACGCAGTATTTT. Its translation: CSVGASGSTDTQYF. V and J are TRBV29-1 and TRBJ2-3; TRBD2 agrees at 8 bases. CDR3 length: 14 amino acids. CDR1 is SQVTM and CDR2 is ANQGSEA in the germline V gene. Trimming took 4 bases from V and 0 from J; bases not matched to a gene: 3.

J is TRBJ2-5 and V is TRBV10-3; perhaps TRBD1 as D (6 bases). The V end was cut by 0 bases, the J end by 2 bases, with 13 bases between. CDR3 length: 16 amino acids. In germline, CDR1 is ENHRY, CDR2 SYGVKD. The CDR3 region has the DNA TGTGCCATCAGTGAGTCCTCTCTACAGGGTCAAGAGACCCAGTACTTC. This codes for CAISESSLQGQETQYF.

This clonotype was seen a handful of times. The chain has TRBV28 and TRBJ1-2; 8 nucleotides align to TRBD1. CDR1 and CDR2 (germline): MDHEN, SYDVKM. The CDR3 consists of 14 residues. Unmatched junction bases numbered 10, after V lost 6 bases and J lost 7 bases. The CDR3 here is CASSTLQGGGGYTF. Here the CDR3 DNA reads TGTGCCAGCAGCACCCTACAGGGGGGCGGTGGCTACACCTTC.

In DNA form, the CDR3 reads TGTGCCAGCAGCCAACGGCAGGAACAGCCCCAGCATTTT. Its protein product is CASSQRQEQPQHF. The V gene is TRBV14, the J gene TRBJ1-5; D gene ambiguous. The germline CDR1 and CDR2 sequences are SGHDN and FVKESK. V lost 2 bases and J lost 7, with 9 bases in between. This CDR3 is built from 13 residues.

The CDR3 bases are TGCGCCAGCAGTCAAAAGGGGGCTAGCGGGAGATTAGCCTACGAGCAGTACTTC. Encoded protein: CASSQKGASGRLAYEQYF. The chain links TRBV23-1 to TRBJ2-7; 10 bases agree with TRBD2. TRBV23-1 belongs to the ORF category, with a function that is uncertain. There are 18 residues in the CDR3. The V and J ends lost 2 bases and 2 bases, in that order; junction bases with no gene match: 12.

The J gene is TRBJ2-1, the V gene TRBV23-1, with 12 bases aligning to TRBD2. TRBV23-1 is an ORF; its function is uncertain. V gave up 7 bases and J gave up 0 bases; unmatched junction bases: 4. This CDR3 has 16 residues. CDR3 protein: CASKETSGSSYNEQFF. The CDR3 coding sequence is TGCGCCAGCAAGGAGACTAGCGGGAGCTCCTACAATGAGCAGTTCTTC.

About this clonotype: One junction end does not reproduce the germline sequence, and a read error may be involved. The chain recombines TRBV4-1 with TRBJ2-2; 12 bases agree with TRBD2. Germline assignment: CDR1 MGHRA and CDR2 YSYEKL. The CDR3 spans 17 residues. The CDR3 here is CASSGLAGTANTGELFF. In DNA, the CDR3 is TGTGCCAGCTCCGGACTAGCGGGAACAGCGAACACCGGGGAGCTGTTTTTT.

The chain is built from TRBV10-3 and TRBJ2-1, with 11 bases lining up with TRBD2. The V gene end was trimmed by 0 bases and the J gene end by 8 bases; junction bases not matched to a gene: 6. The V gene's germline CDR1 is ENHRY and CDR2 SYGVKD. This CDR3 region has 16 residues. CDR3 bases: TGTGCCATCAGTGAGTCGTCAACTAGCGGGAGATATGAGCAGTTCTTC. Translation: CAISESSTSGRYEQFF.

As DNA, the CDR3 is TGCAGCGTTGGAGGGCTAGAACTGGGCGTTTCGCGTGAGCAGTTCTTC. Protein: CSVGGLELGVSREQFF. This rearrangement joins TRBV29-1 to TRBJ2-1; tentative D call: TRBD2 (5 bases). CDR3 length equals 16 residues. Trimming took off 4 bases at V and 9 bases at J, with 25 bases between the two ends. Germline CDR1 SQVTM, CDR2 ANQGSEA.

The J gene is TRBJ1-1, the V gene TRBV3-1; D remains ambiguous. Germline V lookup: CDR1 LGHDT, CDR2 YNNKEL (reference sequence). The CDR3 is made up of 15 amino acids. The V end was cut by 4 bases, the J end by 1 base, with 13 bases between. CDR3 amino acids: CASSPGGLGNTEAFF. Written as DNA, the CDR3 is TGTGCCAGCAGCCCCGGTGGACTGGGGAACACTGAAGCTTTCTTT.

The CDR3 nucleotides are TGTGCCAGCAGCGCGAGCGGGGGGAACAAAGAGACCCAGTACTTC. It encodes CASSASGGNKETQYF. This sequence joins TRBV9 and TRBJ2-5, with 9 bases matching TRBD2. J gave up 3 bases and V 3 bases, and 6 bases lay outside the gene matches. The CDR3 has 15 residues. Germline V gene lookup returns CDR1 SGDLS and CDR2 YYNGEE.

The chain links TRBV9 to TRBJ2-1; 14 bases align to TRBD2. Germline trimming cut 2 bases from V and 6 bases from J; bases unmatched to any gene: 7. CDR3 length: 17 residues. Germline CDR1 is SGDLS and CDR2 is YYNGEE. As DNA, the CDR3 is TGTGCCAGCAGCGTTAGGATGGGACTAGCGGGAGTCAATGAGCAGTTCTTC. Amino acids: CASSVRMGLAGVNEQFF.